Reported below is one T cell receptor (beta chain). Antigen: not known. A multiplex PCR was run with 60 Vbeta primers and 13 Jbeta primers. The table came from immunoSEQ multiplex PCR; TCRdb's copy has only in-frame clones and leaves some out. The record lists approximately 140,000 clones, of which the ten most abundant hold around 2.2%. The record originates from a study of cytomegalovirus exposure and HLA in healthy donors. Study-wide findings and caveats: In a later analysis, across HLA loci, associated TCR counts were highest for DRB1, lowest for HLA-C. It was 150 to 200 TCR beta chains that were listed as cytomegalovirus-associated.

The donors were healthy bone marrow donors. The clonotype comes from a woman in her late teens or twenties in good health and CMV-seronegative. Specimen: PBMCs.

This chain's CDR3 is CASSEGVNQPQHF. In DNA form, the CDR3 reads TGTGCCAGCAGCGAAGGGGTAAATCAGCCCCAGCATTTT. J is TRBJ1-5 and V is TRBV7-8, with D maybe TRBD1 (5 bases). Deletions cut 5 bases from V and 4 bases from J, with 9 bases between. Germline CDR1 and CDR2: SGHVS and FQNEAQ. This CDR3 has 13 residues.